The sequence of this TCR beta chain was determined in a study of vaccination effects on CD4 cells after COVID-19. Overall study: Post-vaccine sampling occurred a median 72 days after the second dose.

Clones were read by immunoSEQ multiplex PCR, and TCRdb kept only the in-frame ones, dropping some. Among over 50,000 clones listed, about three quarters were seen once. Study observations and caveats: Among infection- and vaccine-induced clones, marked clonal contraction occurred late after vaccination.

As to this clone: Its target is not known.

This CDR3 comprises 15 residues. Germline values: CDR1 MDHEN, CDR2 SYDVKM. Trimming shortened V by 4 bases and J by 8 bases, and 15 bases separated the two germline ends. Within the ViraFEST assay, antigen-specific CD4+ T cells underwent expansion with viral peptide pools prior to sequencing. Scientists isolated CD4+ T cells after a roughly ten-day culture period ended. Participants received two doses of either the BNT162b2 or mRNA-1273 vaccine. In culture with roughly 10 IU/ml IL-2 and about 9.7 ug/ml peptides, PBMC were grown at a few million per well. The chain links TRBV28 to TRBJ1-6; D is perhaps TRBD1 (5 bases). This TCR came from a human donor who received a COVID-19 vaccine. This material consisted of CD4+ T cells from PBMCs cultured with HCoV-229E spike peptides, taken after COVID-19 vaccination. The CDR3 protein is CASSWGIMEDSPLHF. DNA of the CDR3: TGTGCCAGCAGTTGGGGGATAATGGAAGATTCACCCCTCCACTTT.